The T cell receptor (beta chain) under discussion was sequenced for a study of read filtering for tumor transcriptome and immune sequencing. Overall study context: DNase treatment preceded whole-transcriptome library preparation. Study-level findings and limits: Dropping single-read clonotypes raised IR-seq and RNA-seq shared-clonotype correlation.

Bone marrow was sampled from every patient at the time of active disease. There are many counts of this clonotype. The antigen is unknown. J lost 6 bases, V lost 8 bases, and 3 bases had no gene match. The CDR3 totals 11 residues. CDR1 is SQVTM and CDR2 is ANQGSEA in the germline V gene. From roughly 390 ng of RNA, a library with molecular barcoded alpha/delta and beta/gamma adaptors was made. MiXCR, run by TCRdb on the reads, gives a single entry per CDR3 protein. The top ten clones hold approximately 50% of a sample with some 62,000 distinct CDR3 sequences, 11% to 15% of them seen once. Sequenced: a population of CD138-negative cells sorted from bone marrow. The source of this sequence is a donor aged 40 or older with multiple myeloma. The rearrangement joins TRBV29-1 to TRBJ2-1; 8 nucleotides match TRBD2. The chain's CDR3 is CSWGLVNEQFF. The DNA for the CDR3 is TGCAGCTGGGGACTAGTCAATGAGCAGTTCTTC.